The entry below gives a single TCR beta chain sequence along with its context. It has no known antigen specificity. Base qualities are not recorded, but no much larger clone differs from it by a single base. These data are taken from a study of cytomegalovirus exposure and HLA in healthy donors (dated by TCRdb to the late 2010s). Looking at the study overall: A later analysis indicated that the 120 or so validation repertoires were generated on the platform also employed for the 700 or so repertoires of the first cohort. The study was designed to test whether signatures of past pathogen exposure could be identified by cataloging public T cell receptors. In addition to the first cohort of several hundred subjects, a separate validation cohort of 130 or so different subjects was used. The study combined high-throughput TCR immunosequencing, statistical association of individual TCRs with disease status, and machine learning to predict cytomegalovirus infection status.

Broader findings and caveats from the paper: Most TCR sequences were observed very rarely across donors, whereas some public TCRs were present in many individuals. The classifier was reported to diagnose cytomegalovirus status with high specificity and sensitivity in both the original cohort and the validation cohort. In vitro tests confirmed that a few of the cytomegalovirus-associated TCR beta chains recognize cytomegalovirus antigens. A total of fewer than 200 TCR beta chains were listed by the study as associated with cytomegalovirus. It was suggested by the authors that the approach could potentially be generalized to other disease states and immunological phenotypes. In a later analysis, TCRs clustered in the first cohort were found to also tend to co-occur in the approximately 120 validation repertoires, with 94% of cluster scores above 0. A later analysis had no HLA typing for the validation cohort, so co-occurrence there was scored across all 120 repertoires.

The protocol used for the library was the immunoSEQ multiplex PCR assay. Concerning the study's data processing: A statistical classification framework was built to diagnose cytomegalovirus status from the catalog of TCR beta chain sequences. Sourced from immuneACCESS, this table was stored by TCRdb with only in-frame sequences that have V and J called. A share of the clones is absent; for the studies checked, an unresolved V gene accounts for under half, and the remainder has no known explanation. The V and J calls and the clone size are those of that table, but D and trimming were determined from the DNA. The sample table shows around 150,000 clones, and 84% are seen once. The top ten constitute 10% to 13% of the sample. Donors formed part of the validation cohort, which comprised approximately 130 subjects and was distinct from the first cohort of under 850 subjects. The sequenced sample consisted of PBMCs. This TCR was sampled from a man aged 25 to 45 in good health and CMV-seropositive.

The DNA reads TGTGCCAGCACCCAACAGGGAAGGAACACTGAAGCTTTCTTT. It translates to CASTQQGRNTEAFF. The chain links TRBV27 with TRBJ1-1; matching of 6 bases hints at TRBD1 as the D gene. Measured from the cysteine to the phenylalanine, the CDR3 is 14 residues long. Of all the DNA, just the CDR3 is kept, 42 bases in frame from base 1. The trim is 7 bases for V and 1 base for J, with a gap of 13 bases between the germline ends. The germline V gene encodes CDR1 MNHEY and CDR2 SMNVEV (reference sequence).